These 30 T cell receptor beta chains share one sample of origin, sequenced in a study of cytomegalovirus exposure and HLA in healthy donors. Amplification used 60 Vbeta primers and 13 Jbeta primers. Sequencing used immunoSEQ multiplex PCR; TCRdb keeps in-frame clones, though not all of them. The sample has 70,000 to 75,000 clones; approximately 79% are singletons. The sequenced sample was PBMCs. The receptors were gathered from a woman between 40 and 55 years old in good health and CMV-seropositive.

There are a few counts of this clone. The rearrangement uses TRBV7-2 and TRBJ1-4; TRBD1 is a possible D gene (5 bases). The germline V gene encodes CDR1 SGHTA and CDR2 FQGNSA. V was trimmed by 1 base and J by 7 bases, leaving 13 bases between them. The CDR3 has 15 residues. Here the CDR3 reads CASSLGGDESEKLFF. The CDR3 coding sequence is TGTGCCAGCAGCTTAGGGGGGGACGAAAGTGAAAAACTGTTTTTT.

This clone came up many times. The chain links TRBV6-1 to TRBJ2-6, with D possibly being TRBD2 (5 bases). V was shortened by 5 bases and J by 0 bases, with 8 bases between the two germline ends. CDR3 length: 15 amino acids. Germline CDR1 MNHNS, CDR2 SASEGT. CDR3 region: CASSSGSSGANVLTF. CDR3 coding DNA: TGTGCCAGCAGTTCGGGGAGCTCTGGGGCCAACGTCCTGACTTTC.

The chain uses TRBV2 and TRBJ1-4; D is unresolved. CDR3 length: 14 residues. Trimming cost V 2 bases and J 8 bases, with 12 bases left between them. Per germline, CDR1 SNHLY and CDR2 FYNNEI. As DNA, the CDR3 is TGTGCCAGCAGTGAACAGACGATGGGCGAAAAACTGTTTTTT. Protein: CASSEQTMGEKLFF. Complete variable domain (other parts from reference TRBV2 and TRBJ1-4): EPEVTQTPSHQVTQMGQEVILRCVPISNHLYFYWYRQILGQKVEFLVSFYNNEISEKSEIFDDQFSVERPDGSNFTLKIRSTKLEDSAMYFCASSEQTMGEKLFFGSGTQLSVL.

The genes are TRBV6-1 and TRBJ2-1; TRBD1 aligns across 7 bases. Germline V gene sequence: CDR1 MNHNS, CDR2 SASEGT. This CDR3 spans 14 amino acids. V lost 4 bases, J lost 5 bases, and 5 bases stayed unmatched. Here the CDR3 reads CASSAGQAHNEQFF. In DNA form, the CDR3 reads TGTGCCAGCAGTGCCGGACAGGCCCACAATGAGCAGTTCTTC.

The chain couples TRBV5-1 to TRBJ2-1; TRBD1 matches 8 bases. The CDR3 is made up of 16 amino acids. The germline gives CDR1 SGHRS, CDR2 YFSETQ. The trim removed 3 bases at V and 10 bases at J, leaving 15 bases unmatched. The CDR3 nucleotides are TGCGCCAGCAGCTCAAGAGAGACAGGGGCCATGTCGGAGCAGTTCTTC. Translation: CASSSRETGAMSEQFF.

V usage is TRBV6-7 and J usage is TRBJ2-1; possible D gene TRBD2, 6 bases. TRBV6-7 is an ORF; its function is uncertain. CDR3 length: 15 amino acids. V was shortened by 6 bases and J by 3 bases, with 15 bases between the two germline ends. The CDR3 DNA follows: TGTGCCAGCAGCCTCCAGGTAGCGGACTACAATGAGCAGTTCTTC. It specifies CASSLQVADYNEQFF.

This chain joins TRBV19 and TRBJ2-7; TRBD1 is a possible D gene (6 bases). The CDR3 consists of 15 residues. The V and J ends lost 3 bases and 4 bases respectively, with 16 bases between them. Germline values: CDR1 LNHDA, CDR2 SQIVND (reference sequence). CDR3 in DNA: TGTGCCAGTAGTATCGGAGCGGACAGCGAGTACGAGCAGTACTTC. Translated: CASSIGADSEYEQYF. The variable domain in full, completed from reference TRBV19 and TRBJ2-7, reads DGGITQSPKYLFRKEGQNVTLSCEQNLNHDAMYWYRQDPGQGLRLIYYSQIVNDFQKGDIAEGYSVSREKKESFPLTVTSAQKNPTAFYLCASSIGADSEYEQYFGPGTRLTVT.

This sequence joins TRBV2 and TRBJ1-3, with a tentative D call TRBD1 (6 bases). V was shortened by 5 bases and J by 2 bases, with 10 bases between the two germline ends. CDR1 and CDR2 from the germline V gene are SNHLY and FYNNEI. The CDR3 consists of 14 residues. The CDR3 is CASSTGLTGNTIYF. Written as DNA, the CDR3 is TGTGCCAGCAGTACAGGGCTCACTGGAAACACCATATATTTT.

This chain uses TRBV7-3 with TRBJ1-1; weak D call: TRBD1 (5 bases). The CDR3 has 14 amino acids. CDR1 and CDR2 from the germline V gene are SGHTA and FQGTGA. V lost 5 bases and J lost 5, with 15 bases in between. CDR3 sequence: CASSVGGLGTEAFF. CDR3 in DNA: TGTGCCAGCAGCGTGGGGGGACTCGGGACTGAAGCTTTCTTT.

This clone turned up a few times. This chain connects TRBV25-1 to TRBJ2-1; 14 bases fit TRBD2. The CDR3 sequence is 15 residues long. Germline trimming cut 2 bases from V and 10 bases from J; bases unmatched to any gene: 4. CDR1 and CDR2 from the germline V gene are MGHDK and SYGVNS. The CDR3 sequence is CASSEGTSGGDEQFF. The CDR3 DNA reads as TGTGCCAGCAGTGAAGGGACTAGCGGGGGCGACGAGCAGTTCTTC.

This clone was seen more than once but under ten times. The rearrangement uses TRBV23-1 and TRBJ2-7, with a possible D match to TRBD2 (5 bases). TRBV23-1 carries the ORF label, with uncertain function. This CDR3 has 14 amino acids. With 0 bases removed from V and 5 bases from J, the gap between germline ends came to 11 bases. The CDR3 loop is CASSQSSGIHEQYF. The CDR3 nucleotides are TGCGCCAGCAGTCAATCGTCGGGGATTCACGAGCAGTACTTC.

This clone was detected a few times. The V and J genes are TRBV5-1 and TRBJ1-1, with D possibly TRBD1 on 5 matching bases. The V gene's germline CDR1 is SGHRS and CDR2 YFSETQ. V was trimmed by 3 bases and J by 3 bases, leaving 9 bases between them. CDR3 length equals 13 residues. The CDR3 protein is CASSSRGDTEAFF. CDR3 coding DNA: TGCGCCAGCAGCTCCCGGGGGGACACTGAAGCTTTCTTT. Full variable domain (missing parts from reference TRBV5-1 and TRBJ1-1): KAGVTQTPRYLIKTRGQQVTLSCSPISGHRSVSWYQQTPGQGLQFLFEYFSETQRNKGNFPGRFSGRQFSNSRSEMNVSTLELGDSALYLCASSSRGDTEAFFGQGTRLTVV.

This CDR3 reads CASSRRQGTNEKLFF. The DNA for the CDR3 is TGTGCCAGCAGTCGTCGACAGGGAACTAATGAAAAACTGTTTTTT. This chain joins TRBV6-5 and TRBJ1-4; 7 bases are a match to TRBD1. With 5 bases clipped from V and 1 base from J, the junction kept 4 bases outside the gene matches. The CDR3 totals 15 residues. The germline V gene encodes CDR1 MNHEY and CDR2 SVGAGI.

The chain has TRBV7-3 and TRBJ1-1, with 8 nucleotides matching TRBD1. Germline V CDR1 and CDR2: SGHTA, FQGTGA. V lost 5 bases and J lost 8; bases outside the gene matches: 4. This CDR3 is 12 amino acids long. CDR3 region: CASSIGQGEAFF. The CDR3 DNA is TGTGCCAGCAGCATCGGACAGGGAGAAGCTTTCTTT. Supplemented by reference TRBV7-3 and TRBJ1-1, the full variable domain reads GAGVSQTPSNKVTEKGKYVELRCDPISGHTALYWYRQSLGQGPEFLIYFQGTGAADDSGLPNDRFFAVRPEGSVSTLKIQRTERGDSAVYLCASSIGQGEAFFGQGTRLTVV.

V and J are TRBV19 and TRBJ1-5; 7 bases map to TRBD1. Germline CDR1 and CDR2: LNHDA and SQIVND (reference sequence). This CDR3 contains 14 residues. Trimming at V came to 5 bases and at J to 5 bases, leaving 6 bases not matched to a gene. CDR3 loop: CASSPDRWDQPQHF. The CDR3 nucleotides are TGTGCCAGTAGTCCGGACAGGTGGGATCAGCCCCAGCATTTT.

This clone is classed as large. CDR3 DNA sequence: TGTGCCAGCAGCACACTAGCGGGGGGCCCAGATACGCAGTATTTT. It yields the protein CASSTLAGGPDTQYF. The rearrangement links TRBV6-4 to TRBJ2-3, with TRBD2 matching over 12 bases. Losses at the gene ends were 6 bases for V and 4 bases for J; bases not matched to a gene: 5. The CDR3 is 15 residues long. Germline CDR1 reads MRHNA; CDR2 reads SNTAGT.

Here the CDR3 reads CASSIDRESGYTF. The CDR3 nucleotides read TGTGCCAGTAGTATAGATCGGGAGTCTGGCTACACCTTC. This chain connects TRBV19 to TRBJ1-2; no clear D gene. The CDR3 contains 13 residues. Germline loops: CDR1 LNHDA, CDR2 SQIVND (reference sequence). V lost 0 bases and J 7 bases, leaving 9 bases between the germline ends.

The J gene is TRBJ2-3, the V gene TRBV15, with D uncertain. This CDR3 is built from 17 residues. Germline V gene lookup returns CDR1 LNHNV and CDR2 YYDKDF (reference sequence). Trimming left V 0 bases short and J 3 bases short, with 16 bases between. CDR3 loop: CATSRDPPGPRTDTQYF. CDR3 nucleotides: TGTGCCACCAGCAGAGATCCCCCCGGCCCCAGGACAGATACGCAGTATTTT.

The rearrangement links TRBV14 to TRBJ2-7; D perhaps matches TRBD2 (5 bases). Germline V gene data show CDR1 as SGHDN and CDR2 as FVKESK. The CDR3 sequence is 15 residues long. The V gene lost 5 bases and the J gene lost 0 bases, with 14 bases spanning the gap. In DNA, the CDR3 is TGTGCCAGCAGCGGTAGGGCCGAGGGCTCCTACGAGCAGTACTTC. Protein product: CASSGRAEGSYEQYF.

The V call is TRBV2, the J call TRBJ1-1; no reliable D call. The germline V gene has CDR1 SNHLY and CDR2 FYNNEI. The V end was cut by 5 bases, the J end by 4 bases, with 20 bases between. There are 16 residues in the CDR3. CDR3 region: CASSPAPPGRGTEAFF. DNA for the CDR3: TGTGCCAGCAGTCCTGCCCCTCCCGGCCGGGGCACTGAAGCTTTCTTT. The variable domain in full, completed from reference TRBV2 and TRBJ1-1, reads EPEVTQTPSHQVTQMGQEVILRCVPISNHLYFYWYRQILGQKVEFLVSFYNNEISEKSEIFDDQFSVERPDGSNFTLKIRSTKLEDSAMYFCASSPAPPGRGTEAFFGQGTRLTVV.

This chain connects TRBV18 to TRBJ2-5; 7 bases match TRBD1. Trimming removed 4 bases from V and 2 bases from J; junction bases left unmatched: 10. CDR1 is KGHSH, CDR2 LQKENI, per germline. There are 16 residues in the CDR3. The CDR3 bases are TGTGCCAGCTCACGTCTTTTTGGGACAGAGCAAGAGACCCAGTACTTC. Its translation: CASSRLFGTEQETQYF.

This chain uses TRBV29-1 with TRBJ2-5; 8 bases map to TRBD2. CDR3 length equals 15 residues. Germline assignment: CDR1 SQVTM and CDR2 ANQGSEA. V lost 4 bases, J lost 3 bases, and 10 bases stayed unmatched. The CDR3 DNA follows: TGCAGCGTTGCGGGAGGGACGCGGTCGGAAGAGACCCAGTACTTC. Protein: CSVAGGTRSEETQYF.

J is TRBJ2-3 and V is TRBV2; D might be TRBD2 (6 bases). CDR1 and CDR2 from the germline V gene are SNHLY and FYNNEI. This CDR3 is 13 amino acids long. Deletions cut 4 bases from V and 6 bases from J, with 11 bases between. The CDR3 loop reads CASSGGGRDTQYF. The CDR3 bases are TGTGCCAGCAGTGGGGGTGGGAGGGATACGCAGTATTTT.

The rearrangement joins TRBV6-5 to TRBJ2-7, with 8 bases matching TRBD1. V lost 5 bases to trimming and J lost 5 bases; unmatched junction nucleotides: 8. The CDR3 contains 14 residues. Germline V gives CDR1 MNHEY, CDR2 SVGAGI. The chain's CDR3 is CASSPQGAKNEQYF. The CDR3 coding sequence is TGTGCCAGCAGTCCTCAGGGGGCTAAGAACGAGCAGTACTTC.

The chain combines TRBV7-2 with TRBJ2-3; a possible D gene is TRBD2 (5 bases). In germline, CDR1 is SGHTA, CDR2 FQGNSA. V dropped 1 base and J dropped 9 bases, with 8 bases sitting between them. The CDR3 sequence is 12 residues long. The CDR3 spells CASSLEGRTQYF. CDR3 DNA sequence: TGTGCCAGCAGCTTAGAAGGGAGAACGCAGTATTTT.

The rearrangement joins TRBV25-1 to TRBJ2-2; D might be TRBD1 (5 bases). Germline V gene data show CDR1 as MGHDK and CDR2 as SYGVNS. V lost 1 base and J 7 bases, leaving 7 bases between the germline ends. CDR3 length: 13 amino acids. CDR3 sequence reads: CASSESRGGELFF. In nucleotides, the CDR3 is TGTGCCAGCAGTGAATCTAGGGGCGGGGAGCTGTTTTTT.

Written as DNA, the CDR3 is TGCAGCGGAGAGACTAGCGGGGCCCAAGATACGCAGTATTTT. It is translated as CSGETSGAQDTQYF. The chain combines TRBV29-1 with TRBJ2-3, with 11 bases identical to TRBD2. V trimming: 7 bases; J trimming: 5 bases; junction bases outside the gene matches: 8. This CDR3 has 14 amino acids. CDR1 is SQVTM and CDR2 is ANQGSEA in the germline V gene.

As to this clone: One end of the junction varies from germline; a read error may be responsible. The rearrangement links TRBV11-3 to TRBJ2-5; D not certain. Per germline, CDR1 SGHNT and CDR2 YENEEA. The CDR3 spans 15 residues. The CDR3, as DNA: TGTGCCAGCAGCATAGAGGCGTTGACTCAAGAGACCCAGTACTTC. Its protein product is CASSIEALTQETQYF. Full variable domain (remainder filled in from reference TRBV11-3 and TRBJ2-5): EAGVVQSPRYKIIEKKQPVAFWCNPISGHNTLYWYLQNLGQGPELLIRYENEEAVDDSQLPKDRFSAERLKGVDSTLKIQPAELGDSAVYLCASSIEALTQETQYFGPGTRLLVL.

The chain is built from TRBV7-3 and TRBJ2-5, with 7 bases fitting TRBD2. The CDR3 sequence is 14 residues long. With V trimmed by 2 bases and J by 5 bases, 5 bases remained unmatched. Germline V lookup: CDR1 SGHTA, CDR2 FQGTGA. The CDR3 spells CASSLFAGVETQYF. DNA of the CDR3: TGTGCCAGCAGCTTATTTGCGGGGGTTGAGACCCAGTACTTC.

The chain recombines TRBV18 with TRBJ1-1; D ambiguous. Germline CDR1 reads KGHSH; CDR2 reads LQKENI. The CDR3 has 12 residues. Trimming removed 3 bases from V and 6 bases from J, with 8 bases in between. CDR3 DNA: TGTGCCAGCTCACCGCGGGAGGCTGAAGCTTTCTTT. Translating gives CASSPREAEAFF.